This TCR beta chain emerged from a study of shared clonotypes between healthy human individuals. The investigators split CD4+ cells into a CD45RA+ naive subset and a CD45RA-negative memory subset. Template for every sorted-subset replicate PCR totaled about 200 ng DNA, some 30,000 T cell genomes. Sequencing was performed with immunoSEQ multiplex PCR; in TCRdb, only in-frame clones are kept and a portion is missing. The sample carries about 680,000 clones, 72% recorded once. Sequencing input: memory CD4+ T cells sorted from blood. Indicated subset: CD45RA-negative fraction. The TCR was taken from a woman under 40 in good health.

CDR3 in amino acids: CASSKASGRYAGELFF. In DNA form, the CDR3 reads TGTGCCAGCAGCAAGGCTAGCGGGAGATATGCCGGGGAGCTGTTTTTT. The rearrangement uses TRBV7-3 and TRBJ2-2, with 10 bases lining up with TRBD2. Per the germline V gene, CDR1 is SGHTA and CDR2 is FQGTGA. Germline trimming cut 5 bases from V and 6 bases from J; bases unmatched to any gene: 9. The CDR3 covers 16 residues.